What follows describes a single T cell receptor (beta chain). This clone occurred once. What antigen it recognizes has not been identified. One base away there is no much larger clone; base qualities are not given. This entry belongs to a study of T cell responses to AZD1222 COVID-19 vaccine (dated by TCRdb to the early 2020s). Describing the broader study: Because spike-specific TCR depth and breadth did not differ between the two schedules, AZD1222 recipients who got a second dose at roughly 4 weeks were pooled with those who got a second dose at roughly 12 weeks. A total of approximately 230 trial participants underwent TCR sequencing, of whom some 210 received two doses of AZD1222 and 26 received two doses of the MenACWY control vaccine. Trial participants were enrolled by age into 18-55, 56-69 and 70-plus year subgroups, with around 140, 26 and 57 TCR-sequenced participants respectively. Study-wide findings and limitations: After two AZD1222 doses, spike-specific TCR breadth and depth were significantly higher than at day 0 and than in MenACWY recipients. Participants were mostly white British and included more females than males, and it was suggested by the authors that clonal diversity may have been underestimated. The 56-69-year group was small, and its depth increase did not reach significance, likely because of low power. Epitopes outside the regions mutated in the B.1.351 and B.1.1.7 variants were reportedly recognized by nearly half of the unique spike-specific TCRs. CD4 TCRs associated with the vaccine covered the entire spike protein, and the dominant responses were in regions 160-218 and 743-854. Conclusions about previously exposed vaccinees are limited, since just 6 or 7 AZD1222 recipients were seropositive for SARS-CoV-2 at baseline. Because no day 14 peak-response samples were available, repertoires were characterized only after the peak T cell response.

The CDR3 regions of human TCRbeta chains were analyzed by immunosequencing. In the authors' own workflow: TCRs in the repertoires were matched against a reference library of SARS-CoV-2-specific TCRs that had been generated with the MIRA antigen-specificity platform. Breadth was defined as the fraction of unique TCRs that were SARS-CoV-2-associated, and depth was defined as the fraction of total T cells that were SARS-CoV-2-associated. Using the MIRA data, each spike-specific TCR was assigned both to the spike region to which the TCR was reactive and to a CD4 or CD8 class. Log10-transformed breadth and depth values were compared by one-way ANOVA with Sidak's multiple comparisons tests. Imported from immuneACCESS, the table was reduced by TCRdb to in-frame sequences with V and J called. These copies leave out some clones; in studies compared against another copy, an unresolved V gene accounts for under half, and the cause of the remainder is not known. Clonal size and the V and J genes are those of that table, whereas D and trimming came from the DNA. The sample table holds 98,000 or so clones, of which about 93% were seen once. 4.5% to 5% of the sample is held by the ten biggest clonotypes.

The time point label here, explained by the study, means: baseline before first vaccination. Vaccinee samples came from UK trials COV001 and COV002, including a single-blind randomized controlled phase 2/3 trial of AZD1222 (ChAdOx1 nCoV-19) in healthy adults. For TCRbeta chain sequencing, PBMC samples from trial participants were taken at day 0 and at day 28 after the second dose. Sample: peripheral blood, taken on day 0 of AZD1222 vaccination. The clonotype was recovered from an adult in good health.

Here is the DNA: TGTGCCAGCAGCTCCAGACTAGTCGGGAGTTTTGAGACCCAGTACTTC. This translates into CASSSRLVGSFETQYF. The sequence is built from TRBV7-9 and TRBJ2-5, and possibly TRBD2, on 6 matching bases. V lost 4 bases and J lost 5 bases; the stretch between them is 20 bases long. The germline V gene (reference sequence) gives CDR1 as SEHNR and CDR2 as FQNEAQ. The CDR3 covers 16 residues, taking in both the cysteine and the phenylalanine. The only DNA kept is the CDR3, 48 bases in frame from the first base.